This TCR beta chain was profiled in a study of T cells in Graves' hyperthyroidism and ophthalmopathy. Diagnoses rested on clinical symptoms, serum thyroxine and TRAb, thyroid ultrasound and orbital computed tomography. Researchers amplified the TCR beta CDR3 regions from RNA transcripts. Researchers ran a first-round RT-PCR on the TCR CDR3 using the HTBI primer set. TCRdb passed the multiplex PCR reads through MiXCR, listing each CDR3 protein once. The sample has hundreds of thousands of distinct CDR3 sequences; 15% to 18% are singletons. The germline gives CDR1 LGHDT, CDR2 YNNKEL (reference sequence). The CDR3 has 15 amino acids. V gave up 0 bases and J gave up 4 bases, with 12 bases separating them.

This receptor was taken from a woman younger than 35 with Graves' hyperthyroidism that later progressed to Graves' ophthalmopathy. The sequencing input was blood. The chain joins TRBV3-1 to TRBJ2-5, with D hard to call. CDR3 nucleotide sequence: TGTGCCAGCAGCCAAGAACACCTGTGGGGAGAGACCCAGTACTTC. Amino acids: CASSQEHLWGETQYF.